The T cell receptor (beta chain) under discussion was sequenced for a study of graft-versus-host responses after intestinal transplantation. About this clone: The antigen remains unidentified.

Sequenced by immunoSEQ multiplex PCR; TCRdb stores in-frame clones only, minus some. The data contain approximately 86,000 clones, 91% of them singletons. The CDR3 is 15 amino acids. CDR1 is LGHNA and CDR2 is YSLEER in the germline V gene. The chain carries TRBV4-3 and TRBJ2-5; TRBD2 aligns across 7 bases. The DNA end favors TRBJ2-7, so the J call may be wrong. Sequenced here: unstimulated CD4+ T cells sorted from spleen or lymph node cells, sampled before intestinal transplant. The sequence was obtained from a human donor who received an intestinal transplant. CDR3 loop: CASSQGRTSAYEQYF. CDR3 nucleotides: TGCGCCAGCAGCCAAGGGCGAACTAGCGCCTACGAGCAGTACTTC.